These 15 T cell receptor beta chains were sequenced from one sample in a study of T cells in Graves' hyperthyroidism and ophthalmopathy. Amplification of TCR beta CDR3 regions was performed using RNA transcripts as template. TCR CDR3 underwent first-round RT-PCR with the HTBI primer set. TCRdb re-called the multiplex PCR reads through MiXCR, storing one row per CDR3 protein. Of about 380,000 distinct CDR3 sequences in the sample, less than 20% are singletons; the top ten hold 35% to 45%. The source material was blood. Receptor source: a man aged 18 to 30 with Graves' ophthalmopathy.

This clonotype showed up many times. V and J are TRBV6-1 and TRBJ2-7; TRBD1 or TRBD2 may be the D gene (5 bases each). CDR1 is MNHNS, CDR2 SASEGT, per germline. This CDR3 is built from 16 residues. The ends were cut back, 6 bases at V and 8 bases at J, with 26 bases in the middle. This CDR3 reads CASSDPSRDGLEKQYF. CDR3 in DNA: TGTGCCAGCAGCGACCCTTCCCGGGACGGGCTAGAAAAGCAGTACTTC.

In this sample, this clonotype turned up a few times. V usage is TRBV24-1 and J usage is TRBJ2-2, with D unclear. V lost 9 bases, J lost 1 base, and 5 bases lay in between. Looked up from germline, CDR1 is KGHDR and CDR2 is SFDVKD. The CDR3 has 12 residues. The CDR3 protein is CATQVNTGELFF. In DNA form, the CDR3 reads TGTGCCACCCAAGTGAACACCGGGGAGCTGTTTTTT.

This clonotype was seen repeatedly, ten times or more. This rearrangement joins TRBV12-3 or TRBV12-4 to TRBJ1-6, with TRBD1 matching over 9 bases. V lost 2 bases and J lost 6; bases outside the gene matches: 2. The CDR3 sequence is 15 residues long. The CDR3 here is CASSLMGQGNSPLHF. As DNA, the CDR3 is TGTGCCAGCAGTTTAATGGGACAGGGTAATTCACCCCTCCACTTT.

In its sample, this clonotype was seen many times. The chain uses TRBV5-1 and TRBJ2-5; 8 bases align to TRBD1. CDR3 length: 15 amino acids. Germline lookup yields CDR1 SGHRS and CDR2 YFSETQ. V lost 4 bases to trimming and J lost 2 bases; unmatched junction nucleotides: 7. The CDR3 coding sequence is TGCGCCAGCAGCCCTCTTACAGGGGGACAAGAGACCCAGTACTTC. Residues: CASSPLTGGQETQYF.

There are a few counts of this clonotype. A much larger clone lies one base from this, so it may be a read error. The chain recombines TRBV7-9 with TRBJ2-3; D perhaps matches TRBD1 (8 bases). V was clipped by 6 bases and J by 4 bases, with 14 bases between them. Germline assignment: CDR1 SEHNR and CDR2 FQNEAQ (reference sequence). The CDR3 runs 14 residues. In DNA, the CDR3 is TGTGCCAGCAGATCAACAGGGGGGGCAGATACGCAGTATTTT. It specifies CASRSTGGADTQYF.

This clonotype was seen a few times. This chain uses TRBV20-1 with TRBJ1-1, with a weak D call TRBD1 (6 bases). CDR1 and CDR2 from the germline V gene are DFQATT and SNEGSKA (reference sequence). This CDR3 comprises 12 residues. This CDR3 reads CTSTRQDTEAFF. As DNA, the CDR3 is TGCACCTCCACTAGACAGGACACTGAAGCTTTCTTT.

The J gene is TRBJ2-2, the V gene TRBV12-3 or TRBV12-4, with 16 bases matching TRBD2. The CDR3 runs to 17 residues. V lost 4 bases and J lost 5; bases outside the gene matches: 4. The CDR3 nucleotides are TGTGCCAGCAGTTGGGGACTAGCGGGGGGGCATACCGGGGAGCTGTTTTTT. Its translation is CASSWGLAGGHTGELFF.

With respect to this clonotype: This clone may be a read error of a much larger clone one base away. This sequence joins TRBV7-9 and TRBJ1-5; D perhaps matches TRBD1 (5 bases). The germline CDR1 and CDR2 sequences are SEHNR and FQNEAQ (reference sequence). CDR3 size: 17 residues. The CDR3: CASSHGSQGRRNQPQHF. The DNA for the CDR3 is TGCGCCAGCAGCCACGGAAGCCAGGGAAGACGCAATCAGCCCCAGCATTTT.

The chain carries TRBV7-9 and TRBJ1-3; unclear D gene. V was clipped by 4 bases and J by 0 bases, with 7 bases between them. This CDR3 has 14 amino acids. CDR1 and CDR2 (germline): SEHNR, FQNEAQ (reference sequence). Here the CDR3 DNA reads TGTGCCAGCAGCTCCGGAGACTCTGGAAACACCATATATTTT. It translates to CASSSGDSGNTIYF.

Here the CDR3 DNA reads TGTGCCAGCAGCGCCCGGGCCGGGGAGCTGTTTTTT. It specifies CASSARAGELFF. The gene calls are TRBV7-3 and TRBJ2-2; no definite D call. In germline, CDR1 is SGHTA, CDR2 FQGTGA. The CDR3 runs to 12 residues. Deletions cut 5 bases from V and 6 bases from J, with 7 bases between.

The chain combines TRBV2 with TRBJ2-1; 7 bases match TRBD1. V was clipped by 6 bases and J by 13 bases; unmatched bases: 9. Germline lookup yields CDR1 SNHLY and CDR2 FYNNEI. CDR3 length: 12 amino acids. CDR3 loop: CASRDRVRVQFF. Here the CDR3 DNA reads TGTGCCAGCAGAGACAGGGTTAGGGTTCAGTTCTTC.

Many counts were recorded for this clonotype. The CDR3: CASSYRDPQRYEQYF. CDR3 nucleotides: TGTGCCAGCAGTTACCGGGACCCCCAGCGCTACGAGCAGTACTTC. The chain combines TRBV6-2 or TRBV6-3 with TRBJ2-7; the D gene could be TRBD1 or TRBD2 (5 bases each). Germline V gene sequence: CDR1 MNHEY, CDR2 SVGEGT. The CDR3 has 15 amino acids. With 2 bases removed from V and 3 bases from J, the gap between germline ends came to 14 bases.

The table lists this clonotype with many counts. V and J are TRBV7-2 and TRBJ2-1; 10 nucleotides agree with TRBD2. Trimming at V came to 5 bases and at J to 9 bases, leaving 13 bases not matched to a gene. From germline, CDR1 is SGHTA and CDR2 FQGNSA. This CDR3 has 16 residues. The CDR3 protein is CASSGGWLAGVVEQFF. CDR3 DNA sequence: TGTGCCAGCAGCGGAGGTTGGCTAGCGGGGGTAGTTGAGCAGTTCTTC.

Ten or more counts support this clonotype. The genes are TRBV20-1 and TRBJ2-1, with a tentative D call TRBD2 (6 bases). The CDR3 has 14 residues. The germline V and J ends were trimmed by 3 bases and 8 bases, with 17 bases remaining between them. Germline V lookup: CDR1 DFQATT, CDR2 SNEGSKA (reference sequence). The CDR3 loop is CSARAGSAVDEQFF. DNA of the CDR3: TGCAGTGCTAGGGCGGGGTCGGCAGTCGATGAGCAGTTCTTC.

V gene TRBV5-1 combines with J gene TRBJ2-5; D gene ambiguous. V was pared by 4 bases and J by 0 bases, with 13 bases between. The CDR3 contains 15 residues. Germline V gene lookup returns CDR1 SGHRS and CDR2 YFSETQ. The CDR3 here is CASSGPGFYQETQYF. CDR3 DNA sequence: TGCGCCAGCAGCGGCCCCGGGTTCTACCAAGAGACCCAGTACTTC.